A single sample is the source of the 20 T cell receptor beta chains below, sequenced in a study of T cell responses to AZD1222 COVID-19 vaccine. Produced via immunoSEQ multiplex PCR; TCRdb's table is partial and in-frame only. The sample lists 130,000 to 150,000 clones; approximately 88% were seen once. Sequenced material: peripheral blood, taken on day 0 of AZD1222 vaccination. All receptors come from an adult in good health.

The chain links TRBV7-2 to TRBJ1-2, with D hard to call. This CDR3 has 13 amino acids. V shed 5 bases and J shed 5 bases, with 12 bases lying between them. The germline V gene encodes CDR1 SGHTA and CDR2 FQGNSA. The CDR3 bases are TGTGCCAGCAGCGCGGCTACAGCGTATGGCTACACCTTC. Translating gives CASSAATAYGYTF.

The chain combines TRBV27 with TRBJ2-7; 7 positions match TRBD2. Germline values: CDR1 MNHEY, CDR2 SMNVEV (reference sequence). Trimming removed 7 bases from V and 2 bases from J; junction bases left unmatched: 8. This CDR3 is built from 14 residues. As DNA, the CDR3 is TGTGCCAGCAAAGTTGGGGGAGGGGCCTACGAGCAGTACTTC. Amino acid sequence: CASKVGGGAYEQYF.

This clone has more than one count but fewer than ten. This chain connects TRBV7-6 to TRBJ1-4; 11 bases map to TRBD1. Germline V CDR1 and CDR2: SGHVS, FNYEAQ. The trim removed 3 bases at V and 8 bases at J, leaving 14 bases unmatched. There are 18 residues in the CDR3. The CDR3 loop is CASSFSDRGRRGEEKLFF. CDR3 in DNA: TGTGCCAGCAGCTTTTCGGACAGGGGGCGCCGAGGCGAAGAAAAACTGTTTTTT.

The J gene is TRBJ1-5, the V gene TRBV7-9, with TRBD1 as a possible D gene (6 bases). Germline values: CDR1 SEHNR, CDR2 FQNEAQ (reference sequence). This CDR3 has 14 residues. The V gene lost 5 bases and the J gene lost 7 bases, with 15 bases spanning the gap. The CDR3 region has the DNA TGTGCCAGCAGCCGAGGGGGGGAAAAGCAGCCCCAGCATTTT. It encodes CASSRGGEKQPQHF.

V and J are TRBV30 and TRBJ2-5, with D tentatively TRBD1 (5 bases). CDR1 and CDR2 from the germline V gene are GTSNPN and SVGIG (reference sequence). Trimming stripped 4 bases from V and 3 bases from J, with 9 bases between. This CDR3 has 12 amino acids. The CDR3 sequence: CAWNRIEETQYF. In nucleotides, the CDR3 is TGTGCCTGGAACAGGATAGAAGAGACCCAGTACTTC.

The gene calls are TRBV5-3 and TRBJ2-3, with D possibly matching TRBD2 (6 bases). TRBV5-3 is an open reading frame whose function is uncertain. This CDR3 comprises 16 residues. V was shortened by 0 bases and J by 2 bases, with 13 bases between the two germline ends. Here the CDR3 DNA reads TGTGCCAGAAGCTTGGCCCTGTGGGACTTCACAGATACGCAGTATTTT. This sequence encodes CARSLALWDFTDTQYF.

The rearrangement joins TRBV4-3 to TRBJ2-1; a weak D match, TRBD2 (6 bases). With 1 base removed from V and 3 bases from J, the gap between germline ends came to 13 bases. The CDR3 is made up of 16 amino acids. The germline V gene has CDR1 LGHNA and CDR2 YSLEER. The chain's CDR3 is CASSQGAGTFYNEQFF. CDR3 nucleotide sequence: TGCGCCAGCAGCCAAGGGGCCGGGACTTTCTACAATGAGCAGTTCTTC.

The rearrangement uses TRBV27 and TRBJ1-4; TRBD1 is a possible D gene (6 bases). Germline CDR1 reads MNHEY; CDR2 reads SMNVEV (reference sequence). The CDR3 runs 16 residues. V was clipped by 1 base and J by 7 bases, with 16 bases between them. The CDR3 loop reads CASSLFGRRGGEKLFF. CDR3 coding DNA: TGTGCCAGCAGTTTATTTGGACGGAGAGGGGGTGAAAAACTGTTTTTT.

The chain combines TRBV6-1 with TRBJ2-2, with 7 bases identical to TRBD2. Germline CDR1 MNHNS, CDR2 SASEGT. The CDR3 contains 14 residues. The J segment lost 6 bases and the V segment lost 2 bases, leaving 3 bases of the junction unmatched. CDR3 in DNA: TGTGCCAGCAGTGAACTGGCGGGGGCCGGGGAGCTGTTTTTT. Translating gives CASSELAGAGELFF.

The rearrangement links TRBV4-3 to TRBJ2-2; TRBD2 aligns across 12 bases. CDR1 is LGHNA, CDR2 YSLEER, per germline. V lost 4 bases and J lost 5; bases outside the gene matches: 2. The CDR3 loop spans 15 amino acids. Here the CDR3 reads CASSPTSGRTGELFF. In DNA form, the CDR3 reads TGCGCCAGCAGCCCTACTAGCGGGAGGACCGGGGAGCTGTTTTTT.

V is TRBV10-2 and J is TRBJ2-2; 10 bases are shared with TRBD2. Unmatched junction bases numbered 5, after V lost 8 bases and J lost 2 bases. The CDR3 has 15 amino acids. From germline, CDR1 is WSHSY and CDR2 SAAADI. CDR3 nucleotides: TGCGCCAGCTCTGGACTAGCGGCCAACACCGGGGAGCTGTTTTTT. The encoded protein is CASSGLAANTGELFF.

This rearrangement joins TRBV4-2 to TRBJ2-7, with D tentatively TRBD1 (5 bases). V lost 0 bases to trimming and J lost 2 bases, with 11 bases between them. This CDR3 region has 15 residues. Germline loops: CDR1 LGHNA, CDR2 YNFKEQ. The CDR3 DNA reads as TGTGCCAGCAGCCAAGAAGAACAGGTCCCCTACGAGCAGTACTTC. Translated: CASSQEEQVPYEQYF.

The gene calls are TRBV18 and TRBJ1-2, with 8 bases identical to TRBD1. Germline V CDR1 and CDR2: KGHSH, LQKENI. The V segment lost 1 base and the J segment 8 bases; nucleotides outside the gene matches: 12. The CDR3 runs 16 residues. The CDR3 sequence is CASSPRATGESSGYTF. CDR3 nucleotides: TGTGCCAGCTCACCACGGGCGACAGGGGAGTCCTCAGGCTACACCTTC.

J is TRBJ2-7 and V is TRBV30, with TRBD2 matching over 11 bases. With V trimmed by 2 bases and J by 7 bases, 7 bases remained unmatched. CDR3 length: 14 amino acids. In germline, CDR1 is GTSNPN, CDR2 SVGIG (reference sequence). The CDR3 bases are TGTGCCTGGAGTCATGGGACTAGCGGAGTGGAGCAGTACTTC. Residues: CAWSHGTSGVEQYF.

J is TRBJ1-5 and V is TRBV27, with D possibly being TRBD1 (5 bases). CDR3 size: 14 residues. Germline CDR1 is MNHEY and CDR2 is SMNVEV (reference sequence). Trimming stripped 6 bases from V and 0 bases from J, with 9 bases between. CDR3 coding DNA: TGTGCCAGCAGGGGGACCCATAGCAATCAGCCCCAGCATTTT. Its translation: CASRGTHSNQPQHF.

The V gene is TRBV6-1, the J gene TRBJ1-5; D unresolved. The CDR3 is made up of 15 amino acids. V was shortened by 3 bases and J by 5 bases, with 14 bases between the two germline ends. Germline values: CDR1 MNHNS, CDR2 SASEGT. The CDR3 loop is CASSEIIGLDQPQHF. In DNA form, the CDR3 reads TGTGCCAGCAGTGAGATCATCGGGCTGGATCAGCCCCAGCATTTT.

V and J are TRBV5-1 and TRBJ1-2; 11 bases line up with TRBD1. Germline assignment: CDR1 SGHRS and CDR2 YFSETQ. V trimming: 3 bases; J trimming: 6 bases; junction bases outside the gene matches: 7. The CDR3 length is 15 residues. CDR3: CASSSRDRGSDGYTF. The CDR3 DNA reads as TGCGCCAGCAGCTCCCGGGACAGGGGGTCGGATGGCTACACCTTC.

The V call is TRBV7-9, the J call TRBJ1-1, with D uncertain. The CDR3 is 14 amino acids. In germline, CDR1 is SEHNR, CDR2 FQNEAQ (reference sequence). V shed 3 bases and J shed 3 bases, with 11 bases lying between them. This CDR3 reads CASSFFWADTEAFF. The CDR3 DNA follows: TGTGCCAGCAGCTTTTTTTGGGCGGACACTGAAGCTTTCTTT.

Only a few counts were recorded for this clone. This rearrangement joins TRBV6-1 to TRBJ1-1; D gene ambiguous. The length of the CDR3 is 13 residues. V was trimmed by 3 bases and J by 4 bases, leaving 9 bases between them. CDR1 is MNHNS, CDR2 SASEGT, per germline. Written as DNA, the CDR3 is TGTGCCAGCAGTGAGGCTTTGGGCACTGAAGCTTTCTTT. Translated, it gives CASSEALGTEAFF.

The chain employs TRBV29-1 and TRBJ1-2; possibly TRBD1 for D (6 bases). CDR1 and CDR2 from the germline V gene are SQVTM and ANQGSEA. Trimming took off 4 bases at V and 10 bases at J, with 10 bases between the two ends. CDR3 length: 10 amino acids. DNA for the CDR3: TGCAGCGTTGGGAACAGGGACTACACCTTC. Translating it yields CSVGNRDYTF.